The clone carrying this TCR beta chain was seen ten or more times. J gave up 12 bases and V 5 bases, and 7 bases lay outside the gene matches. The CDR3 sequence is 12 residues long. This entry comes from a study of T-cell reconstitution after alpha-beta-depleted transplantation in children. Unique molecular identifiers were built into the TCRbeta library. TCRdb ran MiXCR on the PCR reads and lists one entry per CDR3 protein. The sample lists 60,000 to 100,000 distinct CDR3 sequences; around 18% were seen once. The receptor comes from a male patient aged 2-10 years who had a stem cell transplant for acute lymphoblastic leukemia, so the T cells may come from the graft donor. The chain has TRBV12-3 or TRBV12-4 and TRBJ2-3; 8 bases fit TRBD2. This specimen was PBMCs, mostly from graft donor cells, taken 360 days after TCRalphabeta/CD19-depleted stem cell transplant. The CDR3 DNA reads TGTGCCAGCAGTCCGATAGCGGGGAAACAGTATTTT. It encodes CASSPIAGKQYF.